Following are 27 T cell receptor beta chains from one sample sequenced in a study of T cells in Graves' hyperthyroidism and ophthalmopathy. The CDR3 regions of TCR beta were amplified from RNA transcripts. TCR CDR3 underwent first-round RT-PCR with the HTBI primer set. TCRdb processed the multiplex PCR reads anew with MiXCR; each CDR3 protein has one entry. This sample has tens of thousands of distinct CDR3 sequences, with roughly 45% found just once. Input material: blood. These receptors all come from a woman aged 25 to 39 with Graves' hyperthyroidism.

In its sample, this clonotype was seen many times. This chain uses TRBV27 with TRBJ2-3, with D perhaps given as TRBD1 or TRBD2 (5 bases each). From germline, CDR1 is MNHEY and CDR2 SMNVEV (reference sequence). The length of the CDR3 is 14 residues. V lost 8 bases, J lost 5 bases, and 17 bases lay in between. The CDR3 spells CASSPDNGGDTQYF. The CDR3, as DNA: TGTGCCAGCTCTCCGGACAATGGAGGAGATACGCAGTATTTT.

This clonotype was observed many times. CDR3 residues: CASSYRREGRHEQFF. The CDR3 DNA reads TGTGCCAGCAGTTACAGGCGGGAGGGACGTCATGAGCAGTTCTTC. The chain is built from TRBV6-5 and TRBJ2-1; the match to TRBD2 covers 9 bases. This CDR3 contains 15 residues. J was trimmed by 8 bases and V by 2 bases; bases with no gene match: 7. CDR1 and CDR2 (germline): MNHEY, SVGAGI.

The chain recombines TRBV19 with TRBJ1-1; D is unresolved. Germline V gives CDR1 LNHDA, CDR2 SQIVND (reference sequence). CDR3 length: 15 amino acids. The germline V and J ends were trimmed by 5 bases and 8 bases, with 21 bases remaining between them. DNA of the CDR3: TGTGCCAGTAGTCCAGTGGGCACGGGATTCGGCGAAGCTTTCTTT. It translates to CASSPVGTGFGEAFF.

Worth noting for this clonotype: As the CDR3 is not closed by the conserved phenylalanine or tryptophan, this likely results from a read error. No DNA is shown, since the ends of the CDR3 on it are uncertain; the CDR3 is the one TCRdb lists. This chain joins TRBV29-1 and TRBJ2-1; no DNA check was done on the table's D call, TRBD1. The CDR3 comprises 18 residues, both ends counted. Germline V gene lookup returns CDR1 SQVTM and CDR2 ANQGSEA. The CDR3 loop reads CSAWAPRTDSSSYNEQFS.

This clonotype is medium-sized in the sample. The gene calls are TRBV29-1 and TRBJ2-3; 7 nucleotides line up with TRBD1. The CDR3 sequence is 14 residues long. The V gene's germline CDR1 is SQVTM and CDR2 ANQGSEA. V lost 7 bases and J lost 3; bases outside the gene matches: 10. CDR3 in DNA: TGCAGCGCCGAAGAGGGGGCGGGTACAGATACGCAGTATTTT. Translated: CSAEEGAGTDTQYF.

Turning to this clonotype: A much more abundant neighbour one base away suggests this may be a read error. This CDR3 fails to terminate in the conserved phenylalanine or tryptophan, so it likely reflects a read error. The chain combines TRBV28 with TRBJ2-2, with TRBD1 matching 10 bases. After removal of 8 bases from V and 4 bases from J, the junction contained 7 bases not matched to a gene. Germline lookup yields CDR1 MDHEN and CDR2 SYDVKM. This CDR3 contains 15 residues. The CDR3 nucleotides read TGTGCCAGCCGGGTCGGACAGGGGGTCACCGGGGAGCTGTTTCTT. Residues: CASRVGQGVTGELFL.

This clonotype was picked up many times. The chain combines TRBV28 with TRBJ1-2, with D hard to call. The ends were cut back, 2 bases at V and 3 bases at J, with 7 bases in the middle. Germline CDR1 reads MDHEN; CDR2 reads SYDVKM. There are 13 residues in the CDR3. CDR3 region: CASSLVGDYGYTF. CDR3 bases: TGTGCCAGCAGTTTAGTTGGAGACTATGGCTACACCTTC.

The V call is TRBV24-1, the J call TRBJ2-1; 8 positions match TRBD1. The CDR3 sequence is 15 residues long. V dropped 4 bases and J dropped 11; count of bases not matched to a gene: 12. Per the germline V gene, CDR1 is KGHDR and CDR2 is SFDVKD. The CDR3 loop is CATSDLPGQGDKQFF. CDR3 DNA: TGTGCCACCAGTGACCTACCCGGACAGGGCGACAAGCAGTTCTTC.

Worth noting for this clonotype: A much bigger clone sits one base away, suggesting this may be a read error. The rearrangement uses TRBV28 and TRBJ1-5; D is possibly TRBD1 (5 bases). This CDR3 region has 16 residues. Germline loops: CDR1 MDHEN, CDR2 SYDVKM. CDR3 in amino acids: CASRIQGSYSNQPRHF. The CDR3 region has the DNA TGTGCCAGCAGGATCCAGGGATCGTATAGCAATCAGCCCCGGCATTTT.

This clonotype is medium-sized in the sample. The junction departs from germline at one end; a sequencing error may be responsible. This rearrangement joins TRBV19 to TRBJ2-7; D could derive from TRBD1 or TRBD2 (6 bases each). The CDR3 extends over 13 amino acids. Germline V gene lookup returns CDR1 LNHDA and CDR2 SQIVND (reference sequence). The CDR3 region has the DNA TGTGCCAGTAGTTCGACAGGTCCAGGAGGGATCCGTTTC. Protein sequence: CASSSTGPGGIRF.

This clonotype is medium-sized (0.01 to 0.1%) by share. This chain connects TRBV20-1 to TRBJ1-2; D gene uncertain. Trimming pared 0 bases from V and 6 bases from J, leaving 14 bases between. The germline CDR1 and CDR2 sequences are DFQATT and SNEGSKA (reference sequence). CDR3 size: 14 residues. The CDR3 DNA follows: TGCAGTGCTAGAGATCGACGGGGATTCGATGGCTACACCTTC. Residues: CSARDRRGFDGYTF.

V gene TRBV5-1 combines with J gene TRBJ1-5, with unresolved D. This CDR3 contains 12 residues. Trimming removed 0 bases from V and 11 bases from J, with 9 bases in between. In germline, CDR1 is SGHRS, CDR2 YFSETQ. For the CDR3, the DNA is TGCGCCAGCAGCTTGGCGGCCGGGACCCAGCATTTT. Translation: CASSLAAGTQHF. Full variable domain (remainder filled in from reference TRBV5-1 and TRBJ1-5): KAGVTQTPRYLIKTRGQQVTLSCSPISGHRSVSWYQQTPGQGLQFLFEYFSETQRNKGNFPGRFSGRQFSNSRSEMNVSTLELGDSALYLCASSLAAGTQHFGDGTRLSIL.

The CDR3 sequence: CSARLAGYEQYF. CDR3 nucleotide sequence: TGCAGTGCCCGACTAGCGGGCTACGAGCAGTACTTC. V gene TRBV20-1 combines with J gene TRBJ2-7, with 10 bases aligning to TRBD2. Germline CDR1 reads DFQATT; CDR2 reads SNEGSKA (reference sequence). Losses at the gene ends were 6 bases for V and 3 bases for J; bases not matched to a gene: 2. CDR3 size: 12 residues.

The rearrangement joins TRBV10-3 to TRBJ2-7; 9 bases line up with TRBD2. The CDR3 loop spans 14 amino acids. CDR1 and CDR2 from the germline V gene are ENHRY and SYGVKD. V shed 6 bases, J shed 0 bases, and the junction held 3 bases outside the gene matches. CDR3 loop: CAISAGGASYEQYF. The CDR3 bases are TGTGCCATCAGCGCGGGAGGGGCCTCCTACGAGCAGTACTTC.

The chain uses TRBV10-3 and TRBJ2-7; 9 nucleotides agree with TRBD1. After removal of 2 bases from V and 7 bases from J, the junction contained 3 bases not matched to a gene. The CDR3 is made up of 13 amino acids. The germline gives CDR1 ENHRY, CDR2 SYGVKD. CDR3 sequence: CAISETGGEEQYF. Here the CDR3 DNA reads TGTGCCATCAGTGAGACAGGGGGCGAGGAGCAGTACTTC.

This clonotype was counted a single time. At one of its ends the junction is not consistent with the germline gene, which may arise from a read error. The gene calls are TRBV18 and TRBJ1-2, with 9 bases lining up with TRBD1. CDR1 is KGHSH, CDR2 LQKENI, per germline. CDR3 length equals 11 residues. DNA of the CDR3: TGTGCCAGCTCAAGGGGGACAGGGCATTCCTTC. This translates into CASSRGTGHSF.

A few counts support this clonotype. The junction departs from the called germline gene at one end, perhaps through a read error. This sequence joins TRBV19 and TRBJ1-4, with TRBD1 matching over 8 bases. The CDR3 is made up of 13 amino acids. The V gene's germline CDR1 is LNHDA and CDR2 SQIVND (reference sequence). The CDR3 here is CASGMDRDEKLFF. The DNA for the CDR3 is TGTGCCAGTGGTATGGACAGGGACGAAAAACTGTTTTTT.

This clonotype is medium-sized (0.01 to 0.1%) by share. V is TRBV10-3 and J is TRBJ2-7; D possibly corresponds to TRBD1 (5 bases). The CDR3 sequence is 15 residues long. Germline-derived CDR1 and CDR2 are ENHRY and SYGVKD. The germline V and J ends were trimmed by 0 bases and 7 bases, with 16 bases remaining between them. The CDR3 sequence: CAISESKVREFEQYF. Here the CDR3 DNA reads TGTGCCATCAGTGAGTCGAAGGTCAGGGAATTTGAGCAGTACTTC.

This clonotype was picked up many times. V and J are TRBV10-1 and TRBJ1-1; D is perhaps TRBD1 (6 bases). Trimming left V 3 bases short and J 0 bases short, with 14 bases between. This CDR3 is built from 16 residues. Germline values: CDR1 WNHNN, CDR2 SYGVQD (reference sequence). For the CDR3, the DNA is TGCGCCAGCAGTGACCACGGACAGATCATGAACACTGAAGCTTTCTTT. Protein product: CASSDHGQIMNTEAFF.

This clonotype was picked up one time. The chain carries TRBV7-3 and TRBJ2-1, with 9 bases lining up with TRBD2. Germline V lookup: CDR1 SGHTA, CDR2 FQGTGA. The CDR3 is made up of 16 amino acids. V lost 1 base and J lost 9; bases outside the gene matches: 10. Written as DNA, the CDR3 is TGTGCCAGCAGCTTAAGTGGCGGGAGGGCCCTCGGTGAGCAGTTCTTC. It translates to CASSLSGGRALGEQFF.

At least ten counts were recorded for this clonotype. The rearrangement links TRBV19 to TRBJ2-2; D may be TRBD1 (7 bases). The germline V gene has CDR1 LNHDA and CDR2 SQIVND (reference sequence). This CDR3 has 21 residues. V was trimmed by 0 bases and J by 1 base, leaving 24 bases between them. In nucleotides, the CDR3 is TGTGCCAGTAGTATAGATCTATGGAGCCTACGCGGGACAGAGAACACCGGGGAGCTGTTTTTT. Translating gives CASSIDLWSLRGTENTGELFF.

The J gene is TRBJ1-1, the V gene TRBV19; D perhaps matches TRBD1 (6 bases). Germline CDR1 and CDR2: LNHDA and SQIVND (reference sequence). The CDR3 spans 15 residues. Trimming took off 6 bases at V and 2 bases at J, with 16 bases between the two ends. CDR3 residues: CASRLRQAANTEAFF. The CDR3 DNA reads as TGTGCCAGTAGACTCCGACAGGCGGCTAACACTGAAGCTTTCTTT.

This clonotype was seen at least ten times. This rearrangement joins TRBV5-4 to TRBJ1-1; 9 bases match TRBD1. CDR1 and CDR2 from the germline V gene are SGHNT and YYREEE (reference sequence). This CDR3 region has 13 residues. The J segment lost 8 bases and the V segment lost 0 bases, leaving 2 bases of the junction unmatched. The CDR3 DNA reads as TGTGCCAGCAGCTTGGGAGGGACAGGGGAAGCTTTCTTT. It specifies CASSLGGTGEAFF. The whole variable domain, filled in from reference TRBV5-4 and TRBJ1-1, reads ETGVTQSPTHLIKTRGQQVTLRCSSQSGHNTVSWYQQALGQGPQFIFQYYREEENGRGNFPPRFSGLQFPNYSSELNVNALELDDSALYLCASSLGGTGEAFFGQGTRLTVV.

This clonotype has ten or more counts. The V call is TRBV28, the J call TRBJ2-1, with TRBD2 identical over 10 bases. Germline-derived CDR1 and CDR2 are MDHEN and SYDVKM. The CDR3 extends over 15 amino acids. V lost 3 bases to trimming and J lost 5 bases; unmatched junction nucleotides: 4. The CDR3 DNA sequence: TGTGCCAGCAGTTTTGGACTAGCGGATCACAATGAGCAGTTCTTC. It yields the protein CASSFGLADHNEQFF.

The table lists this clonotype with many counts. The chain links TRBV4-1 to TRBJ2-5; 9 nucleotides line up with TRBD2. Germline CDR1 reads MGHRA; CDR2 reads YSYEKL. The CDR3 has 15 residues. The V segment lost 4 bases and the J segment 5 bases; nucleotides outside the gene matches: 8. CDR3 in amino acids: CASSPLTSGRETQYF. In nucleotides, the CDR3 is TGCGCCAGCAGCCCCCTGACTAGCGGTCGGGAGACCCAGTACTTC.

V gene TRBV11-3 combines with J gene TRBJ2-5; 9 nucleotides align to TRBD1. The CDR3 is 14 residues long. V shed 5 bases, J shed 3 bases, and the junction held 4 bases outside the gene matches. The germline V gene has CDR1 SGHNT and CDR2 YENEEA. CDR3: CASSTRDREETQYF. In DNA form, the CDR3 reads TGTGCCAGCAGCACGCGGGACAGGGAAGAGACCCAGTACTTC. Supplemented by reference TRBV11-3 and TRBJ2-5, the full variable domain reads EAGVVQSPRYKIIEKKQPVAFWCNPISGHNTLYWYLQNLGQGPELLIRYENEEAVDDSQLPKDRFSAERLKGVDSTLKIQPAELGDSAVYLCASSTRDREETQYFGPGTRLLVL.

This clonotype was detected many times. The CDR3, as DNA: TGTGCCAGCAGTGAGACAGGGGTGAACCGAAACATTCAGTACTTC. This encodes CASSETGVNRNIQYF. The chain is built from TRBV28 and TRBJ2-4, with 8 bases aligning to TRBD1. This CDR3 comprises 15 residues. V lost 5 bases and J lost 6; bases outside the gene matches: 9. Germline assignment: CDR1 MDHEN and CDR2 SYDVKM.